The T cell receptor beta chain described here comes from a study of T cell repertoires in cytomegalovirus infection (dated by TCRdb to the late 2010s). Turning to the overall study: Donor HLA type was relevant to the analysis, because carriage of CMV infection together with the matching HLA type was indicated by public TCR beta signatures.

The sample was run on an Illumina HiSeq 1500. The raw public data were reprocessed by TCRdb itself: fastp quality trimming at Q25, MiXCR clonotype calling, in-frame beta chains only. Duplicate CDR3 protein sequences are folded into a single record with the most common DNA and genes. For this sample there are under 300,000 distinct CDR3 sequences; roughly 12% appear just once. The top ten constitute under 2% of the sample. From cysteine to phenylalanine, the CDR3 is 13 amino acids long. The only DNA kept is the CDR3, 39 bases in frame from the first base. From the germline V gene, CDR1 is MNHEY and CDR2 is SVGEGT. V and J are trimmed by 4 bases and 5 bases, and the gene matches miss 3 bases of the junction. This clonotype appeared many times. There is no known antigen for this receptor. Per-base qualities were not stored, and no clone one base away is much larger. Overall study outcomes, separate from this receptor: The ex vivo response was dominated by HLA-C-restricted CMV-specific TCR beta clonotypes, which also provided the single most frequent clonotype in two of eight donors. In both this cohort and an independent approximately 400-donor cohort, the cumulative frequency of public TCR beta family members distinguished carriers of CMV infection plus the relevant HLA type.

This clonotype originated in a human donor in good health (CMV status not recorded). Some clones in this sample may be carry-over from other donors' samples. The sequence is built from TRBV6-2 or TRBV6-3 and TRBJ2-7; TRBD2 matches 9 bases in the middle. The sample taken for sequencing was PBMCs. The CDR3 loop reads CASSFWTSDEQYF. The nucleotide sequence is given as TGTGCCAGCAGTTTCTGGACTAGCGACGAGCAGTACTTC.